Following are 8 T cell receptor beta chains from one sample sequenced in a study of control samples from healthy donors and cancer patients. The protocol was immunoSEQ multiplex PCR, while the TCRdb copy is restricted to in-frame clones and leaves out a portion. The sample has 150,000 or so clones; 88% are singletons. What was sequenced was blood. The source of these receptors is a man younger than 35 in good health.

The J gene is TRBJ1-3, the V gene TRBV5-6; no definite D call. V lost 2 bases and J lost 2, with 8 bases in between. From germline, CDR1 is SGHDT and CDR2 YYEEEE. The CDR3 sequence is 14 residues long. The CDR3 sequence: CASSFGGTGNTIYF. CDR3 sequence (DNA): TGTGCCAGCAGCTTCGGAGGCACTGGAAACACCATATATTTT.

This clone was seen more than once but under ten times. The chain combines TRBV9 with TRBJ2-1; unclear D gene. Looked up from germline, CDR1 is SGDLS and CDR2 is YYNGEE. Trimming cost V 0 bases and J 10 bases, with 17 bases left between them. CDR3 length: 15 residues. DNA for the CDR3: TGTGCCAGCAGCGTAGCTTATGCCTTGCCGGAAGAGCAGTTCTTC. Encoded protein: CASSVAYALPEEQFF.

The CDR3 protein is CASSDRTMNTGELFF. The CDR3 DNA reads TGTGCCAGCAGTGATAGGACAATGAACACCGGGGAGCTGTTTTTT. The chain joins TRBV6-1 to TRBJ2-2, with a possible D match to TRBD1 (5 bases). Germline loops: CDR1 MNHNS, CDR2 SASEGT. The V end lost 3 bases, the J end lost 1 base, and 9 bases lay between the germline ends. There are 15 residues in the CDR3.

In its sample, this clone was seen a few times. This sequence joins TRBV10-3 and TRBJ2-1; 11 bases match TRBD2. The V gene's germline CDR1 is ENHRY and CDR2 SYGVKD. V trimming: 4 bases; J trimming: 8 bases; junction bases outside the gene matches: 7. This CDR3 is built from 15 residues. CDR3 bases: TGTGCCATCAGTGCGAGAACTAGCGGGGGCCATGAGCAGTTCTTC. This codes for CAISARTSGGHEQFF.

The chain combines TRBV7-9 with TRBJ2-7; D remains unclear. CDR3 size: 15 residues. V was pared by 0 bases and J by 6 bases, with 15 bases between. The germline V gene encodes CDR1 SEHNR and CDR2 FQNEAQ (reference sequence). DNA of the CDR3: TGTGCCAGCAGCTTAGCGGGAAGGGCGACCCTCGAGCAGTACTTC. Translated: CASSLAGRATLEQYF.

This chain connects TRBV28 to TRBJ1-5; D is undetermined. The CDR3 has 14 residues. The germline CDR1 and CDR2 sequences are MDHEN and SYDVKM. Trimming left V 5 bases short and J 6 bases short, with 14 bases between. The CDR3 here is CASSPPGRGQPQHF. The DNA for the CDR3 is TGTGCCAGCAGTCCACCAGGACGGGGTCAGCCCCAGCATTTT.

V gene TRBV11-2 combines with J gene TRBJ2-7; D unresolved. The CDR3 covers 15 residues. Germline V CDR1 and CDR2: SGHAT, FQNNGV. With 3 bases removed from V and 0 bases from J, the gap between germline ends came to 12 bases. The DNA for the CDR3 is TGTGCCAGCAGCTTGTCTACAGTGAGCTCCTACGAGCAGTACTTC. Amino acids: CASSLSTVSSYEQYF.

CDR3 region: CASSQGADYGYTF. The DNA of the CDR3 is TGTGCCAGCAGCCAAGGCGCAGATTATGGCTACACCTTC. V gene TRBV5-6 combines with J gene TRBJ1-2; D remains ambiguous. CDR3 size: 13 residues. The germline CDR1 and CDR2 sequences are SGHDT and YYEEEE. Trimming removed 4 bases from V and 5 bases from J, with 12 bases in between.